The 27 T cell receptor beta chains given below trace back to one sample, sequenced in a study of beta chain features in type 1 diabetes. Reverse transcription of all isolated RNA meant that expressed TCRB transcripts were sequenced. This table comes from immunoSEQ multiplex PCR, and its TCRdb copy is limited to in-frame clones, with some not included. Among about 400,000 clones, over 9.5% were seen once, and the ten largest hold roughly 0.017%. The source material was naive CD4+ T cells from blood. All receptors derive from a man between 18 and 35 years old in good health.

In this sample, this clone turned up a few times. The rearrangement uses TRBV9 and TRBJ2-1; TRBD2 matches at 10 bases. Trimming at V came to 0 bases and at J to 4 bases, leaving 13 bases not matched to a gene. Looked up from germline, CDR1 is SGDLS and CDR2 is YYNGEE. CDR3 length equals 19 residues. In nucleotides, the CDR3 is TGTGCCAGCAGCGTAGCTTCTAGCGGGAGACGTTTAGGGTACAATGAGCAGTTCTTC. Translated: CASSVASSGRRLGYNEQFF.

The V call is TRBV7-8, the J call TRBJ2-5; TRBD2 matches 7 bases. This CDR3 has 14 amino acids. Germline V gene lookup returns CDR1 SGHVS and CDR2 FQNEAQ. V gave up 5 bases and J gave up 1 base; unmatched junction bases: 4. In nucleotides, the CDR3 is TGTGCCAGCAGCCAAGGGACTACCCAAGAGACCCAGTACTTC. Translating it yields CASSQGTTQETQYF.

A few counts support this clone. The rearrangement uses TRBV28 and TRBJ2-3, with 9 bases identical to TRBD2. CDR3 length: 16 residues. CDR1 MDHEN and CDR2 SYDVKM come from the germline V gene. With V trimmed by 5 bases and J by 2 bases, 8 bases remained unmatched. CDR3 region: CASSNSASGDTDTQYF. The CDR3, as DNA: TGTGCCAGCAGTAATTCCGCTAGCGGGGACACAGATACGCAGTATTTT.

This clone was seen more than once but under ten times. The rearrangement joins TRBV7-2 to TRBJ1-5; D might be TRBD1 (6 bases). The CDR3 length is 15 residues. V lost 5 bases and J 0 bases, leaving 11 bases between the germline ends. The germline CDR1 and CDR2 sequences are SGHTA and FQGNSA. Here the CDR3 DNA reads TGTGCCAGCAGCCCCCGGACAGATAGCAATCAGCCCCAGCATTTT. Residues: CASSPRTDSNQPQHF.

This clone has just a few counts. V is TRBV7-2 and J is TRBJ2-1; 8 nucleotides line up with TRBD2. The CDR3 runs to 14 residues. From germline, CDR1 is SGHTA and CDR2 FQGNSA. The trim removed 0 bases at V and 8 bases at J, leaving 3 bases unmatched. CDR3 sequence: CASSLAGRGDEQFF. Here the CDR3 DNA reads TGTGCCAGCAGCTTAGCCGGGAGGGGGGATGAGCAGTTCTTC.

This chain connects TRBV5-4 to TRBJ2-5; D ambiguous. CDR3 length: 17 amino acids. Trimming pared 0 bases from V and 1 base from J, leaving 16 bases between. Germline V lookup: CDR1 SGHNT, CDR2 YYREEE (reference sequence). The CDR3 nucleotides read TGTGCCAGCAGCTTGGTGGTAGCCCCCGCCTCCCAAGAGACCCAGTACTTC. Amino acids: CASSLVVAPASQETQYF.

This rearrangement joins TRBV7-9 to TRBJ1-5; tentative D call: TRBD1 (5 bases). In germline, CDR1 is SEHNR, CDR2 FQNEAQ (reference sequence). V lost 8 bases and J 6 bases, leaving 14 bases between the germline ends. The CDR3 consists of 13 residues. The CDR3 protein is CASGYGGTQPQHF. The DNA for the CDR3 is TGTGCCAGCGGCTACGGAGGGACTCAGCCCCAGCATTTT.

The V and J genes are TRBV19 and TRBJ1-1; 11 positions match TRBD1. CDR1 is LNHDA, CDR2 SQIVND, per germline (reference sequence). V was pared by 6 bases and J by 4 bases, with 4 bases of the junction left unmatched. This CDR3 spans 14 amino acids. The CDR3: CASSSGTGGTEAFF. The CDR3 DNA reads TGTGCCAGTAGCTCCGGGACAGGGGGCACTGAAGCTTTCTTT.

The chain's CDR3 is CASSSVPGSSGNTIYF. For the CDR3, the DNA is TGTGCCAGCAGCTCTGTTCCGGGGAGCTCTGGAAACACCATATATTTT. The rearrangement links TRBV7-9 to TRBJ1-3; D is undetermined. The CDR3 sequence is 16 residues long. Germline CDR1 and CDR2: SEHNR and FQNEAQ (reference sequence). The V end lost 4 bases, the J end lost 0 bases, and 13 bases lay between the germline ends. Using reference TRBV7-9 and TRBJ1-3 for the parts outside the CDR3, the full variable domain is DTGVSQNPRHKITKRGQNVTFRCDPISEHNRLYWYRQTLGQGPEFLTYFQNEAQLEKSRLLSDRFSAERPKGSFSTLEIQRTEQGDSAMYLCASSSVPGSSGNTIYFGEGSWLTVV.

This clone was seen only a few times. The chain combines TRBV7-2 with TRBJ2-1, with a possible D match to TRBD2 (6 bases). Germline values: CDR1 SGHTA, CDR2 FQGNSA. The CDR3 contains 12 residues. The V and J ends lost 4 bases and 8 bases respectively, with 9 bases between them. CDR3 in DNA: TGTGCCAGCAGCTGGCGGGGCGATGAGCAGTTCTTC. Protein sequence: CASSWRGDEQFF.

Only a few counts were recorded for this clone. This chain's CDR3 is CASRPTGGRGYTF. CDR3 in DNA: TGTGCCAGCAGACCTACAGGGGGTAGAGGCTACACCTTC. The J gene is TRBJ1-2, the V gene TRBV28; 8 bases match TRBD1. Per germline, CDR1 MDHEN and CDR2 SYDVKM. This CDR3 spans 13 amino acids. With V trimmed by 6 bases and J by 8 bases, 8 bases remained unmatched.

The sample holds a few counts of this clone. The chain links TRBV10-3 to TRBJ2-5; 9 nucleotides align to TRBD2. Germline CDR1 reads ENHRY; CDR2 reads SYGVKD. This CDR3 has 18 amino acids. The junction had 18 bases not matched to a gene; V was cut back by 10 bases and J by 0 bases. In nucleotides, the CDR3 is TGTGCCACCCGCCCAGCGAGCGGGGGGTCCATGTACCAAGAGACCCAGTACTTC. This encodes CATRPASGGSMYQETQYF.

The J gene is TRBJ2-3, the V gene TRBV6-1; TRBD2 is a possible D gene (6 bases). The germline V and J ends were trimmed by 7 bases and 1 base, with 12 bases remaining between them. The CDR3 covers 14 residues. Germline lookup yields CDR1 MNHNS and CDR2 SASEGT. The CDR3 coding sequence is TGTGCCAGCATTTGGGGACTCGGCACAGATACGCAGTATTTT. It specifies CASIWGLGTDTQYF.

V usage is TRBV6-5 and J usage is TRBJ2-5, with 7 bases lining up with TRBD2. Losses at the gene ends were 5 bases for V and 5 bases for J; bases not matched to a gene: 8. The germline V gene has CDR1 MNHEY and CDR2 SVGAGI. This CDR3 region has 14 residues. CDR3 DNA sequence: TGTGCCAGCAGTCCTGGAGCGGGGAGGGAGACCCAGTACTTC. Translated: CASSPGAGRETQYF.

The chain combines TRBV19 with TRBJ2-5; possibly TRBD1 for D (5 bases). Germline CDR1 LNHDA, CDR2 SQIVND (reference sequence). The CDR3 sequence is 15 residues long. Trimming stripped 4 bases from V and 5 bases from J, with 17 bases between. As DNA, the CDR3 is TGTGCCAGTAGTACCGACAGAGCGCCACGGGAGACCCAGTACTTC. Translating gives CASSTDRAPRETQYF.

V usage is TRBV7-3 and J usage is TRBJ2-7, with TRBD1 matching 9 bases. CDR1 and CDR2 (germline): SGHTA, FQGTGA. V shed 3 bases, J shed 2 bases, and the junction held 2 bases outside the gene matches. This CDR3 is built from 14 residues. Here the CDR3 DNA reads TGTGCCAGCAGCTTCGGACAGGGGCCCTACGAGCAGTACTTC. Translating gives CASSFGQGPYEQYF.

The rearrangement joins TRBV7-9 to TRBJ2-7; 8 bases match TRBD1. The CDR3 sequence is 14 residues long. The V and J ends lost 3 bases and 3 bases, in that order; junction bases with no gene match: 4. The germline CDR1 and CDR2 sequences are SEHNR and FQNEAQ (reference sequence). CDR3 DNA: TGTGCCAGCAGCTTGACGACAGGGGTCTACGAGCAGTACTTC. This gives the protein CASSLTTGVYEQYF.

CDR3 region: CSVQTDLSYEQYF. DNA for the CDR3: TGCAGCGTCCAGACAGACCTTTCCTACGAGCAGTACTTC. The rearrangement links TRBV29-1 to TRBJ2-7; possible D gene TRBD1, 5 bases. The CDR3 contains 13 residues. Germline CDR1 reads SQVTM; CDR2 reads ANQGSEA. The germline V and J ends were trimmed by 6 bases and 1 base, with 13 bases remaining between them.

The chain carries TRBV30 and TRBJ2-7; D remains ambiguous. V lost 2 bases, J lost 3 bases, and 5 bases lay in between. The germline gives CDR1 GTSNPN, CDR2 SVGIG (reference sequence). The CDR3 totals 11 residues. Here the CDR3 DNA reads TGTGCCTGGAGTAACTTCTACGAGCAGTACTTC. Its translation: CAWSNFYEQYF.

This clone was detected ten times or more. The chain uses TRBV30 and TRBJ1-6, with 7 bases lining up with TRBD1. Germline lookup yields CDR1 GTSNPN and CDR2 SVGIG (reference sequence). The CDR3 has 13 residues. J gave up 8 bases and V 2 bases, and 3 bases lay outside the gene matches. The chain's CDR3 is CAWSPGGHSPLHF. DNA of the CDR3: TGTGCCTGGAGTCCAGGGGGACATTCACCCCTCCACTTT. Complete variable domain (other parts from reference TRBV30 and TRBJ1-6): SQTIHQWPATLVQPVGSPLSLECTVEGTSNPNLYWYRQAAGRGLQLLFYSVGIGQISSEVPQNLSASRPQDRQFILSSKKLLLSDSGFYLCAWSPGGHSPLHFGNGTRLTVT.

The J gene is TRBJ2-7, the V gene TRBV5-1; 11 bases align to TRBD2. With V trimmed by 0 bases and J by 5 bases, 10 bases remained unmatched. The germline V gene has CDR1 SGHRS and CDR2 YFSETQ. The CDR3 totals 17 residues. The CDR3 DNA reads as TGCGCCAGCAGCTTGGTTGGGCGACTAGCGGGGACCCACGAGCAGTACTTC. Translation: CASSLVGRLAGTHEQYF.

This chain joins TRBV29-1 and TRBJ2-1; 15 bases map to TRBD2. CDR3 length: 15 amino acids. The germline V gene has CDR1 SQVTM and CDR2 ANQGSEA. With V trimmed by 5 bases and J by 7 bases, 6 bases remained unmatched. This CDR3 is CSVTSGTSGRNEQFF. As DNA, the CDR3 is TGCAGCGTTACATCCGGGACTAGCGGGAGGAATGAGCAGTTCTTC.

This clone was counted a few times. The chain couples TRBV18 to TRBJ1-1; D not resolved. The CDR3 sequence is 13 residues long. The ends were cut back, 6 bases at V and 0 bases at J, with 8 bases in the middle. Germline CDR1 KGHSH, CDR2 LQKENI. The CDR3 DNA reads TGTGCCAGCTCGTCCACAGTGAACACTGAAGCTTTCTTT. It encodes CASSSTVNTEAFF.

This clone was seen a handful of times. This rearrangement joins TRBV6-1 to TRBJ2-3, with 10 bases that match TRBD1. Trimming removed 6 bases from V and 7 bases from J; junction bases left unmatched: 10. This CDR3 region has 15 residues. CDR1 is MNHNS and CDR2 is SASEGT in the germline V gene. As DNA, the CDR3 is TGTGCCAGCAGCGACAGGGGGCTCCCCCGGCATACGCAGTATTTT. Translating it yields CASSDRGLPRHTQYF.

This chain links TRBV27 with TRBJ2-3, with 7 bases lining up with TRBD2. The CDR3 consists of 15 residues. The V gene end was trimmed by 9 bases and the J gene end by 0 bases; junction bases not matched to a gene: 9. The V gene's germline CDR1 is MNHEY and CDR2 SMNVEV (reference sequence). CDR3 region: CARGTGAGSTDTQYF. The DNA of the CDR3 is TGTGCCAGGGGTACTGGAGCGGGGAGCACAGATACGCAGTATTTT.

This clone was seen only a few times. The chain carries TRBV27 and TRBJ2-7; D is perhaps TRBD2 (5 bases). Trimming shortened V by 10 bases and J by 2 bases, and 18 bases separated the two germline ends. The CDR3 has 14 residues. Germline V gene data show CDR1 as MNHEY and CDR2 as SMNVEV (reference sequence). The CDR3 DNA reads TGTGCCATCGGGGTTGAAGTACTTACCTACGAGCAGTACTTC. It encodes CAIGVEVLTYEQYF.

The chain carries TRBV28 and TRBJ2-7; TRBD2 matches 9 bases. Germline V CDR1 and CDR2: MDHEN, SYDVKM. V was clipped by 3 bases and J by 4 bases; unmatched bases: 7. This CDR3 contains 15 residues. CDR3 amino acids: CASSFGSSGKYEQYF. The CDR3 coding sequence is TGTGCCAGCAGTTTCGGGTCTAGCGGGAAATACGAGCAGTACTTC.